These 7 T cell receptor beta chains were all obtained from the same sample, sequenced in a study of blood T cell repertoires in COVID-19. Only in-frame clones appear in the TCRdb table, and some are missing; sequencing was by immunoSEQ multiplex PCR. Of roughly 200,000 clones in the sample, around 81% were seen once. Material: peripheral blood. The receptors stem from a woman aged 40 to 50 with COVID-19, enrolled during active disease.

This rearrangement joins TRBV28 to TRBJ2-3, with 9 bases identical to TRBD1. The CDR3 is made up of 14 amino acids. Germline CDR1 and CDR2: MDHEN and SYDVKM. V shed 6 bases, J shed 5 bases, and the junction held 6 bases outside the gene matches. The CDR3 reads CASRQQGAIDTQYF. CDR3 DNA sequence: TGTGCCAGCAGACAACAGGGGGCTATAGATACGCAGTATTTT.

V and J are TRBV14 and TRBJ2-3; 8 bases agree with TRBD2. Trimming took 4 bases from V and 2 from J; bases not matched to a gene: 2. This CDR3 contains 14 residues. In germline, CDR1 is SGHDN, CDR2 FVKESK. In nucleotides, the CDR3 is TGTGCCAGCAGCCTCGGACTAGCCACAGATACGCAGTATTTT. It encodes CASSLGLATDTQYF. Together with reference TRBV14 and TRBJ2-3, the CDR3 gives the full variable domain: EAGVTQFPSHSVIEKGQTVTLRCDPISGHDNLYWYRRVMGKEIKFLLHFVKESKQDESGMPNNRFLAERTGGTYSTLKVQPAELEDSGVYFCASSLGLATDTQYFGPGTRLTVL.

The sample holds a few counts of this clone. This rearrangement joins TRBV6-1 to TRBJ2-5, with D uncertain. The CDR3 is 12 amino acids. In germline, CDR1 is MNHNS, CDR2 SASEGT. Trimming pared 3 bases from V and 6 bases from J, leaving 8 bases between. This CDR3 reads CASSERSKTQYF. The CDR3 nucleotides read TGTGCCAGCAGTGAGAGGTCGAAGACCCAGTACTTC.

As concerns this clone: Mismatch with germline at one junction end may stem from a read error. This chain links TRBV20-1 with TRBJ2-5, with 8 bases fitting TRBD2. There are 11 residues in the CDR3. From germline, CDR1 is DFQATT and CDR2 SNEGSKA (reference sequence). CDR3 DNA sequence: TGTAGAGCGGGGGCAGGGGAGACCCAGTACTTC. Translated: CRAGAGETQYF.

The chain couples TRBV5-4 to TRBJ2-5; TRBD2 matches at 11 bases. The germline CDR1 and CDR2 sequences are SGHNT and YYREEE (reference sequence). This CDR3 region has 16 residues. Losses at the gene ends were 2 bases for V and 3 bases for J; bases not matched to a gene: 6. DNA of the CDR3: TGTGCCAGCAGCTTAGAACTAGCGGGAGTTAAAGAGACCCAGTACTTC. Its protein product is CASSLELAGVKETQYF.

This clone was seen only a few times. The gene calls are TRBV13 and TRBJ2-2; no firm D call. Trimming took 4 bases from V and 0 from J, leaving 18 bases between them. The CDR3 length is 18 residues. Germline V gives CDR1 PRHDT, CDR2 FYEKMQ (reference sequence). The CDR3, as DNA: TGTGCCAGCAGCTCCTCCGGGTCCGAAACAACGAACACCGGGGAGCTGTTTTTT. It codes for CASSSSGSETTNTGELFF.

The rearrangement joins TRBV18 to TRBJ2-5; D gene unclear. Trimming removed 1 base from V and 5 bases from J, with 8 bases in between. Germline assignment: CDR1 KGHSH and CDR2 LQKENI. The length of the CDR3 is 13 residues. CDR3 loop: CASSPQYGETQYF. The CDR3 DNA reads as TGTGCCAGCTCACCACAGTATGGCGAGACCCAGTACTTC.